One and the same sample provided the 18 T cell receptor beta chains below, sequenced in a study of cytomegalovirus exposure and HLA in healthy donors. 60 Vbeta and 13 Jbeta primers were used in PCR. Sequencing was performed with immunoSEQ multiplex PCR; in TCRdb, only in-frame clones are kept and a portion is missing. The table has 100,000 to 150,000 clones, around 8.5% seen once. The sequenced sample was PBMCs. Receptors were obtained from a man in his forties or fifties in good health and CMV-seronegative.

This clone was recorded a few times. This chain joins TRBV5-5 and TRBJ2-3; tentatively, D is TRBD2 (5 bases). V shed 4 bases and J shed 2 bases, with 11 bases lying between them. Germline V gene data show CDR1 as SGHKS and CDR2 as YYEKEE (reference sequence). CDR3 size: 14 residues. CDR3 residues: CASSPSGSTDTQYF. The CDR3 DNA reads as TGTGCCAGCAGCCCGTCGGGATCCACAGATACGCAGTATTTT.

A few counts support this clone. Other DNA sequences in the same sample also yield this CDR3. The chain joins TRBV7-9 to TRBJ2-7, with a possible D match to TRBD1 (5 bases). The CDR3 is 12 amino acids. V lost 6 bases, J lost 3 bases, and 9 bases lay in between. Germline V gene lookup returns CDR1 SEHNR and CDR2 FQNEAQ (reference sequence). CDR3 loop: CASSSQGYEQYF. The CDR3 coding sequence is TGTGCCAGCAGTTCGCAGGGCTACGAGCAGTACTTC.

This clone was seen more than once but under ten times. This chain links TRBV7-3 with TRBJ2-3; unclear D gene. The CDR3 is 14 residues long. The germline CDR1 and CDR2 sequences are SGHTA and FQGTGA. With 8 bases removed from V and 1 base from J, the gap between germline ends came to 13 bases. The CDR3 region is CASQETLGTDTQYF. CDR3 DNA: TGTGCCAGCCAAGAGACTCTGGGCACAGATACGCAGTATTTT.

This chain joins TRBV6-5 and TRBJ1-6; unclear D gene. The length of the CDR3 is 15 residues. The V and J ends lost 7 bases and 9 bases respectively, with 19 bases between them. Germline V lookup: CDR1 MNHEY, CDR2 SVGAGI. CDR3 amino acids: CASIERTSTGSPLHF. The CDR3 DNA reads as TGTGCCAGCATAGAACGTACCTCAACGGGTTCACCCCTCCACTTT.

The J gene is TRBJ2-7, the V gene TRBV28; 9 bases align to TRBD2. Germline CDR1 and CDR2: MDHEN and SYDVKM. V shed 4 bases and J 4 bases; nucleotides not matched to a gene: 8. The CDR3 contains 15 residues. CDR3 region: CASSSTGLALYEQYF. CDR3 DNA sequence: TGTGCCAGCAGTTCCACGGGACTAGCCCTATACGAGCAGTACTTC. Variable domain in full (rest from reference TRBV28 and TRBJ2-7): DVKVTQSSRYLVKRTGEKVFLECVQDMDHENMFWYRQDPGLGLRLIYFSYDVKMKEKGDIPEGYSVSREKKERFSLILESASTNQTSMYLCASSSTGLALYEQYFGPGTRLTVT.

In this sample, this clone turned up a few times. The V call is TRBV7-2, the J call TRBJ2-3, with no clear D. The V gene lost 2 bases and the J gene lost 7 bases, with 7 bases spanning the gap. This CDR3 is built from 12 residues. Germline V lookup: CDR1 SGHTA, CDR2 FQGNSA. CDR3 residues: CASSLYEHTQYF. DNA of the CDR3: TGTGCCAGCAGCTTATATGAGCATACGCAGTATTTT. Using reference TRBV7-2 and TRBJ2-3 for the parts outside the CDR3, the full variable domain is GAGVSQSPSNKVTEKGKDVELRCDPISGHTALYWYRQSLGQGLEFLIYFQGNSAPDKSGLPSDRFSAERTGGSVSTLTIQRTQQEDSAVYLCASSLYEHTQYFGPGTRLTVL.

This clone was seen more than once but under ten times. The rearrangement joins TRBV30 to TRBJ2-5, with 12 bases lining up with TRBD2. This CDR3 has 14 amino acids. Unmatched junction bases numbered 4, after V lost 4 bases and J lost 4 bases. CDR1 is GTSNPN, CDR2 SVGIG, per germline (reference sequence). The CDR3 loop reads CAWKLAGGRETQYF. CDR3 sequence (DNA): TGTGCCTGGAAACTAGCGGGGGGACGAGAGACCCAGTACTTC.

This clone has just a few counts. The chain recombines TRBV4-2 with TRBJ2-3, with 8 bases fitting TRBD2. CDR1 LGHNA and CDR2 YNFKEQ come from the germline V gene. CDR3 size: 15 residues. V gave up 0 bases and J gave up 3 bases; unmatched junction bases: 2. The DNA for the CDR3 is TGTGCCAGCAGCCAAGATCGGGGGGGAACAGATACGCAGTATTTT. This translates into CASSQDRGGTDTQYF.

This clone was seen many times. The same CDR3 also results from other DNA sequences found in this sample. The chain has TRBV6-5 and TRBJ1-1; no reliable D call. Germline V gene sequence: CDR1 MNHEY, CDR2 SVGAGI. This CDR3 region has 14 residues. Between the trimmed V and J ends, which lost 6 bases and 2 bases, there was a span of 13 bases. The CDR3 region is CASSGGRTNTEAFF. The CDR3 DNA reads as TGTGCCAGCAGCGGCGGGCGCACTAACACTGAAGCTTTCTTT.

This clone was recorded a few times. The chain joins TRBV28 to TRBJ1-2; 8 bases agree with TRBD1. Trimming cost V 4 bases and J 6 bases; bases outside gene matches: 13. This CDR3 comprises 16 residues. Germline V gene sequence: CDR1 MDHEN, CDR2 SYDVKM. The CDR3: CASSSTPDREGDGYTF. The DNA of the CDR3 is TGTGCCAGCAGTTCCACCCCGGACAGGGAAGGAGATGGCTACACCTTC.

In its sample, this clone was seen a few times. The rearrangement joins TRBV19 to TRBJ2-1; 15 bases are shared with TRBD2. The germline CDR1 and CDR2 sequences are LNHDA and SQIVND (reference sequence). The CDR3 runs to 15 residues. The junction had 4 bases not matched to a gene; V was cut back by 5 bases and J by 8 bases. The CDR3 DNA sequence: TGTGCCAGTAGTCCCCGGACTAGCGGGGGGGATGAGCAGTTCTTC. Translated: CASSPRTSGGDEQFF.

V and J are TRBV5-4 and TRBJ2-1; tentatively, D is TRBD1 (6 bases). The V and J ends lost 5 bases and 5 bases respectively, with 17 bases between them. The germline gives CDR1 SGHNT, CDR2 YYREEE (reference sequence). CDR3 length: 15 residues. The CDR3, as DNA: TGTGCCAGCAGTTTGTTAGGGGGACCAAACAATGAGCAGTTCTTC. Encoded protein: CASSLLGGPNNEQFF.

Comments on this clone: Different DNA sequences within this sample yield the same CDR3. The rearrangement joins TRBV19 to TRBJ1-5, with D hard to call. CDR1 and CDR2 from the germline V gene are LNHDA and SQIVND (reference sequence). V lost 3 bases and J 7 bases, leaving 7 bases between the germline ends. This CDR3 contains 12 residues. CDR3 in amino acids: CASSIGSQPQHF. The CDR3, as DNA: TGTGCCAGTAGTATCGGTTCGCAGCCCCAGCATTTT. The full variable domain, with the rest looked up from reference TRBV19 and TRBJ1-5, is DGGITQSPKYLFRKEGQNVTLSCEQNLNHDAMYWYRQDPGQGLRLIYYSQIVNDFQKGDIAEGYSVSREKKESFPLTVTSAQKNPTAFYLCASSIGSQPQHFGDGTRLSIL.

The chain employs TRBV5-4 and TRBJ2-5; 12 bases agree with TRBD2. The CDR3 runs 16 residues. V shed 5 bases, J shed 3 bases, and the junction held 8 bases outside the gene matches. From germline, CDR1 is SGHNT and CDR2 YYREEE (reference sequence). CDR3 protein: CASSSPRLAGEETQYF. The CDR3 DNA reads as TGTGCCAGCAGTTCCCCAAGACTAGCGGGGGAAGAGACCCAGTACTTC.

This clone was observed a few times. The rearrangement uses TRBV9 and TRBJ1-1, with 12 bases matching TRBD1. This CDR3 is built from 17 residues. Per germline, CDR1 SGDLS and CDR2 YYNGEE. After removal of 4 bases from V and 6 bases from J, the junction contained 13 bases not matched to a gene. CDR3 DNA sequence: TGTGCCAGCAGCAAAGTCCCGGGACAGGGGGCGGCATCTGAAGCTTTCTTT. Translation gives CASSKVPGQGAASEAFF.

The CDR3 here is CASSTGLEGATQYF. The CDR3 nucleotides read TGTGCCAGCAGCACGGGACTAGAAGGAGCTACGCAGTATTTT. The V gene is TRBV7-6, the J gene TRBJ2-3; the match to TRBD2 covers 8 bases. The V gene end was trimmed by 5 bases and the J gene end by 8 bases; junction bases not matched to a gene: 9. The CDR3 totals 14 residues. Germline V gene sequence: CDR1 SGHVS, CDR2 FNYEAQ.

This clone was found a few times. The chain carries TRBV7-3 and TRBJ2-6, with TRBD2 as a possible D gene (6 bases). V was trimmed by 2 bases and J by 2 bases, leaving 16 bases between them. This CDR3 comprises 18 residues. The germline V gene encodes CDR1 SGHTA and CDR2 FQGTGA. DNA for the CDR3: TGTGCCAGCAGCTTATTGGGAGGTAGATCGCCTGGGGCCAACGTCCTGACTTTC. Translated, it gives CASSLLGGRSPGANVLTF.

The CDR3 sequence is CASSDSLAGETDTQYF. In DNA form, the CDR3 reads TGTGCCAGCAGTGACTCCCTAGCGGGGGAGACAGATACGCAGTATTTT. The chain employs TRBV6-4 and TRBJ2-3; 10 nucleotides align to TRBD2. The germline V gene has CDR1 MRHNA and CDR2 SNTAGT. The CDR3 has 16 amino acids. Trimming cost V 0 bases and J 3 bases; bases outside gene matches: 3.